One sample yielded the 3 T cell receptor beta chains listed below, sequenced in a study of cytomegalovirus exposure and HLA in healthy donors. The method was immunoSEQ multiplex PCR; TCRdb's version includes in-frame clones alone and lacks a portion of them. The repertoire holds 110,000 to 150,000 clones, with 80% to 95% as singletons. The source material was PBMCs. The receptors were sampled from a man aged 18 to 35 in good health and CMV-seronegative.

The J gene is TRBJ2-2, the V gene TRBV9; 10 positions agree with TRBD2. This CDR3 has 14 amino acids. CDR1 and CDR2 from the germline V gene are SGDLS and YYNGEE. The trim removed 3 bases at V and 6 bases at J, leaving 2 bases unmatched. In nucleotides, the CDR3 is TGTGCCAGCAGCGAGCGGGAGGGCCCCGGGGAGCTGTTTTTT. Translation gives CASSEREGPGELFF. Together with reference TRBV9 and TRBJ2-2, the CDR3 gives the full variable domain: DSGVTQTPKHLITATGQRVTLRCSPRSGDLSVYWYQQSLDQGLQFLIQYYNGEERAKGNILERFSAQQFPDLHSELNLSSLELGDSALYFCASSEREGPGELFFGEGSRLTVL.

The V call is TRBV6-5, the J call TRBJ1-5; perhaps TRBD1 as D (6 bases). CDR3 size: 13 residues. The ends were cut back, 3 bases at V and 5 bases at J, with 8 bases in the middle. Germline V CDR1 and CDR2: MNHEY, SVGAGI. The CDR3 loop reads CASSYGGYQPQHF. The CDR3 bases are TGTGCCAGCAGTTATGGGGGCTATCAGCCCCAGCATTTT.

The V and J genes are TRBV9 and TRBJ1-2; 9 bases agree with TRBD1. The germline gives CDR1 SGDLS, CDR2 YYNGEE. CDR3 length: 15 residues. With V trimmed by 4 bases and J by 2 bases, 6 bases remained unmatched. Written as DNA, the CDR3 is TGTGCCAGCAGCCCAGGGGACAGGGTCAACTATGGCTACACCTTC. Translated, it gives CASSPGDRVNYGYTF.